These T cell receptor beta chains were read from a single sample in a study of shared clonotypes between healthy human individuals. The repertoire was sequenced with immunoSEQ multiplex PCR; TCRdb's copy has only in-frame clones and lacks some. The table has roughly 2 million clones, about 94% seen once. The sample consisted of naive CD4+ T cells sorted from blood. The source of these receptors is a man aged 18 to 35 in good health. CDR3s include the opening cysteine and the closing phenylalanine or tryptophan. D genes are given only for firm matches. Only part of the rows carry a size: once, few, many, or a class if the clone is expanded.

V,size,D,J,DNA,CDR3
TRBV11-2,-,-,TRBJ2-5,TGTGCCAGCAGCTTATTAGGGCAGGGCCCAGAGACCCAGTACTTC,CASSLLGQGPETQYF
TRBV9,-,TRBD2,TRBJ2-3,TGTGCCAGCAGCGCCGAGGGACTAGCGGGCACAGATACGCAGTATTTT,CASSAEGLAGTDTQYF
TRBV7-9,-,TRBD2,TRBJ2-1,TGTGCCAGCAGCTTAGCGCGGGCTAGCGGAGGGATGGGCTACAATGAGCAGTTCTTC,CASSLARASGGMGYNEQFF
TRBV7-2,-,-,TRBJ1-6,TGTGCCAGCAGCTTAGCAGGGGCGAATTCACCCCTCCACTTT,CASSLAGANSPLHF
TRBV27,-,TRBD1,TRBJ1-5,TGTGCCAGCAGTTTAGAGAGGGGGCTTCAGCCCCAGCATTTT,CASSLERGLQPQHF
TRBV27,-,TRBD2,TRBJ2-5,TGTGCCAGCAGTTCTCCGGGACTAGCGAATCAAGAGACCCAGTACTTC,CASSSPGLANQETQYF
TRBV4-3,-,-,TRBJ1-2,TGCGCCAGCAGCAAAACCTGGATGCAGGGGAGCGTCTATGGCTACACCTTC,CASSKTWMQGSVYGYTF
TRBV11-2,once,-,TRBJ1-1,TGTGCCAGCAGCTTAACAGGGTCAGCGGCTGAAGCTTTCTTT,CASSLTGSAAEAFF
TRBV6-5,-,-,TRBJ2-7,TGTGCCAGCAGCCAGGGGCTGCCCTACGAGCAGTACTTC,CASSQGLPYEQYF
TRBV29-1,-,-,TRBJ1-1,TGCAGCGTTGAGGTCGGACGGGGCACTGAAGCTTTCTTT,CSVEVGRGTEAFF
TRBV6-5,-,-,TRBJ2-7,TGTGCCAGCAGAGACCGAGGGGGCTCCTACGAGCAGTACTTC,CASRDRGGSYEQYF
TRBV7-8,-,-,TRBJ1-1,TGTGCCAGCAGCTTAGCGAGTAACGGACTATCAGCTTTCTTT,CASSLASNGLSAFF
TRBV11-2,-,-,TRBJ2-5,TGTGCCAGCAGCTTGGACGGGACCTACCAAGAGACCCAGTACTTC,CASSLDGTYQETQYF
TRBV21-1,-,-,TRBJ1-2,TGTGCCAGCATCACTTCCCGCCACGGGGGCTACACCTTC,CASITSRHGGYTF
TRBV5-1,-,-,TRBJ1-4,TGCGCCAGCAGCTCTGGTTCTCGGGGGTCCGCAACTAATGAAAAACTGTTTTTT,CASSSGSRGSATNEKLFF
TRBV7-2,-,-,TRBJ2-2,TGTGCCAGCAGCGTAGACTCCACAGGGCCCGGGGAGCTGTTTTTT,CASSVDSTGPGELFF
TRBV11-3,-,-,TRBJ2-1,TGTGCCAGCAGCTTAGATCTCGCTAGCGCGCGTACGCATGAGCAGTTCTTC,CASSLDLASARTHEQFF
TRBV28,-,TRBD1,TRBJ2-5,TGTGCCAGCAGTTTCCAGGGGGCAGAGACCCAGTACTTC,CASSFQGAETQYF
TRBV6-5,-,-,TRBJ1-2,TGTGCCAGCAGTTACGGTGGCAGGGTCGTTCATGGCTACACCTTC,CASSYGGRVVHGYTF
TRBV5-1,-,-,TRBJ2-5,TGCGCCAGCAGCTTGGACTCCAGGTACCAAGAGACCCAGTACTTC,CASSLDSRYQETQYF
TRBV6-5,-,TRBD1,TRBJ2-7,TGTGCCAGCAGTTACCCCCGGACAGGGGGGACCTACGAGCAGTACTTC,CASSYPRTGGTYEQYF
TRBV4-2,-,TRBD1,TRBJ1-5,TGTGCCAGCAGCCAAGAACGGACAGGTAGCAATCAGCCCCAGCATTTT,CASSQERTGSNQPQHF
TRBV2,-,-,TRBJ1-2,TGTGCCAGCACTCTCGAGGGTACCCCTGACTATGGCTACACCTTC,CASTLEGTPDYGYTF
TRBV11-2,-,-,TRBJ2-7,TGTGCCAGCAGCTTAGAGCGGGTCTACGAGCAGTACTTC,CASSLERVYEQYF
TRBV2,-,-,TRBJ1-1,TGTGCCAGCCGGACCGAGGCGGGACCGTACACTGAAGCTTTCTTT,CASRTEAGPYTEAFF
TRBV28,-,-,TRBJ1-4,TGTGCCAGCAAATCGCCGACAGGAGACAATGAAAAACTGTTTTTT,CASKSPTGDNEKLFF
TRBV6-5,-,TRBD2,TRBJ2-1,TGTGCCAGCAGGATTCCGGGGGGCTCCTACAATGAGCAGTTCTTC,CASRIPGGSYNEQFF
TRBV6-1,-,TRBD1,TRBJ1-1,TGTGCCATAACAGGGGGGACGAACACTGAAGCTTTCTTT,CAITGGTNTEAFF
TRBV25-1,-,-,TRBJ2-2,TGTGCCAGCAGTGGTTCACTTAACACCGGGGAGCTGTTTTTT,CASSGSLNTGELFF
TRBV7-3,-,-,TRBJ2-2,TGTGCCAGCAGCTTAGGCCGGACGGGCGGGGAGCTGTTTTTT,CASSLGRTGGELFF
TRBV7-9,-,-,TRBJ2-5,TGTGCCAGCAGCTTCGGGGAGGGGGCAGGGGAGACCCAGTACTTC,CASSFGEGAGETQYF
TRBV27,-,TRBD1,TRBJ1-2,TGTGCCAGCAAAAGGGCAGGGGGCGGCTACACCTTC,CASKRAGGGYTF
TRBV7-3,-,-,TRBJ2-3,TGTGCCAGCAGCAACCGTGGCTTTAGCACAGATACGCAGTATTTT,CASSNRGFSTDTQYF
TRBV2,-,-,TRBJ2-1,TGTGCCAGCAAAATGGGGCAGACAGTCAACAATGAGCAGTTCTTC,CASKMGQTVNNEQFF
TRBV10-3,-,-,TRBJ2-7,TGTGCCATCACCTCCAGTCCGGGACCGTACGAGCAGTACTTC,CAITSSPGPYEQYF
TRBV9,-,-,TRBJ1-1,TGTGCCAGCAGCGTAGGCCCCTCGGGCACTGAAGCTTTCTTT,CASSVGPSGTEAFF
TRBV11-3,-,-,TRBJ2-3,TGTGCCAGCAGCCCCGGGCAAAATACGCAGTATTTT,CASSPGQNTQYF
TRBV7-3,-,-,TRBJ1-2,TGTGCCAGCAGCTCATTCCCTGGGGCCGGGCGTTACACCTTC,CASSSFPGAGRYTF
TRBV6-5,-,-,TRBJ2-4,TGTGCCAGCAACGACAGATCCAAAAACATTCAGTACTTC,CASNDRSKNIQYF
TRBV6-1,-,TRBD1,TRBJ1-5,TGTGCCAGCAGTGCGTCCCGGGACAGGGGGAATCAGCCCCAGCATTTT,CASSASRDRGNQPQHF
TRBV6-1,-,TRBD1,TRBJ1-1,TGTGCCAGCAGAACAGGGGGCACTGAAGCTTTCTTT,CASRTGGTEAFF
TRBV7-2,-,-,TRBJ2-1,TGTGCCAGCAGCCCCCGGGGCGCCCACAATGAGCAGTTCTTC,CASSPRGAHNEQFF
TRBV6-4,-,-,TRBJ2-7,TGTGCGGGTCCCTCCGAGCAGTACTTC,CAGPSEQYF
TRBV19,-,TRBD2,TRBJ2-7,TGTGCCAGTAGTATAACGTCTAGCGGGAGGGTTGAGCAGTACTTC,CASSITSSGRVEQYF
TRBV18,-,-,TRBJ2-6,TGTGCCAGCTCACCAACTACAGGGTCTGGGGCCAACGTCCTGACTTTC,CASSPTTGSGANVLTF
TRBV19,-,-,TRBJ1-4,TGTGCCAGTAGTCCCCGCTTGTCAGCTAATGAAAAACTGTTTTTT,CASSPRLSANEKLFF
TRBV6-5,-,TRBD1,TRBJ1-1,TGTGCCAGCAGTAGGGGACAGACTGAAGCTTTCTTT,CASSRGQTEAFF
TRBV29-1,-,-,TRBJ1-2,TGCAGCGTTGAACTGCGATTAGGTGATGGCTACACCTTC,CSVELRLGDGYTF
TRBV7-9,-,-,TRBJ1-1,TGTGCCAGCAGCTTGGGAACCGGGGTGAGCACTGAAGCTTTCTTT,CASSLGTGVSTEAFF
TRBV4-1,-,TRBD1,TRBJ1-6,TGCGCCAGCAGCCAAGGTGGACAGGATAATTCACCCCTCCACTTT,CASSQGGQDNSPLHF
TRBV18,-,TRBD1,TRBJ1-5,TGTGCCAGCTCCGGGACAGGGTACAATCAGCCCCAGCATTTT,CASSGTGYNQPQHF
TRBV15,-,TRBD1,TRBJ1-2,TGTGCCACCAGCAGAGATCGGACAGGGGGTGGCTACACCTTC,CATSRDRTGGGYTF
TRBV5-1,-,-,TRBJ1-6,TGCGCCAGCAGGCAGACCACGGATTCACCCCTCCACTTT,CASRQTTDSPLHF
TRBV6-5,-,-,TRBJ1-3,TGTGCCAGCAGTGTTGGGGTGTTCTCTGGAAACACCATATATTTT,CASSVGVFSGNTIYF
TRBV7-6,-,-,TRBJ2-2,TGTGCCAGCAGCTTATCTGGGGACGGGGAGCTGTTTTTT,CASSLSGDGELFF
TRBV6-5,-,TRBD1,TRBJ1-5,TGTGCCAGCAGTCGAGGACAGGACAATCAGCCCCAGCATTTT,CASSRGQDNQPQHF
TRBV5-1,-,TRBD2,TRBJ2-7,TGCGCCAGCAGCTCCCTGGGGGGGTGGTACGAGCAGTACTTC,CASSSLGGWYEQYF